These T cell receptor beta chains were read from a single sample in a study of blood T cell repertoires in COVID-19. TCRdb's copy holds only in-frame clones and misses some; the assay was immunoSEQ multiplex PCR. The profile covers 100,000 to 150,000 clones, with 70% to 75% appearing a single time and more than 5.5% taken by the ten largest. The specimen sequenced was peripheral blood. These TCRs come from a man between 60 and 70 years old with acute or convalescent COVID-19. The CDR3 runs from the conserved cysteine through the conserved F or W. The size entry is marked missing in some rows and otherwise reads once, few, many or a size class.

>-|TRBJ1-1|TRBV19
CASVDRAGTEAFF
>many|TRBJ1-2|TRBV5-8
CASSRDFNYGYTF
>-|TRBJ2-1|TRBV12-5
CASGLGTSGNNEQFF
>-|TRBJ1-4|TRBV7-8
CASSSSSGVFNEKLFF
>-|TRBJ1-2|TRBV5-5
CASSYGQGMVGYTF
>-|TRBJ1-6|TRBV30
CAWNEGGLWSPLHF
>-|TRBJ1-1|TRBV7-9
CASSAGTEAFF
>few|TRBJ2-2|TRBV6-5
CASSLDRNTGELFF
>-|TRBJ1-1|TRBV18
CASSPGGMNTEAFF
>-|TRBJ2-3|TRBV4-2
CASSQGPLSGGAPDTQYF
>-|TRBJ2-5|TRBV3-1/TRBV3-2
CASRSADRGAQYF
>-|TRBJ2-3|TRBV9
CASSVIGAYTSTDTQYF
>-|TRBJ2-5|TRBV7-9
CASSLGTSGRAQETQYF
>-|TRBJ1-1|TRBV7-9
CASSPDPSGEAFF
>few|TRBJ1-2|TRBV7-8
CASSPRGHGNYGYTF
>-|TRBJ1-2|TRBV6-5
CASSLGGGGGYTF
>-|TRBJ2-2|TRBV27
CASSPRLAVNTGELFF
>once|TRBJ1-4|TRBV11-3
CASSHQGQGWKLFF
>-|TRBJ1-4|TRBV9
CASSVAGGRGEKLFF
>-|TRBJ1-6|TRBV11-2
CASSSPDRDRVEYNSPLHF
>-|TRBJ2-5|TRBV6-5
CASIVRDRAGETQYF
>-|TRBJ2-1|TRBV7-6
CASSSDTRNEQFF
>-|TRBJ2-7|TRBV5-5
CASRRQGTIYEQYF
>-|TRBJ2-5|TRBV11-2
CASSSAKTQYF
>once|TRBJ2-7|TRBV10-1
CASSEGRTGSYEQYF
>-|TRBJ2-3|TRBV5-5
CASSLERTDTDTQYF
>-|TRBJ2-1|TRBV30
CAWKYMGAGDSNEQFF
>-|TRBJ2-7|TRBV5-1
CASSLQGHPDYEQYF
>-|TRBJ1-1|TRBV25-1
CASSAHLGTGGDTEAFF
>-|TRBJ2-1|TRBV3-1/TRBV3-2
CASSPTSGRRLNEQFF
>-|TRBJ2-3|TRBV5-1
CASSTGLAGGPRASTDTQYF
>-|TRBJ2-7|TRBV5-1
CASRTGVSSYEQYF
>-|TRBJ1-1|TRBV4-2
CASSQGQGEIPEAFF
>few|TRBJ2-2|TRBV7-2
CASSLFRGAGELFF
>-|TRBJ1-1|TRBV13
CASSRYTGGVSMTEAFF
>once|TRBJ1-3|TRBV4-1
CASSQAPGNTIYF
>-|TRBJ1-4|TRBV27
CASSSPPEKLFF
>few|TRBJ2-2|TRBV6-5
CASSLRNTGELFF
>-|TRBJ2-1|TRBV6-6
CASSFGTHREGNEQFF
>-|TRBJ2-3|TRBV7-9
CASSLVLAATDTQYF
>-|TRBJ1-5|TRBV3-1/TRBV3-2
CASSRGGSVHQPQHF
>-|TRBJ2-1|TRBV11-1
CASSLSSGNEQFF
>few|TRBJ1-1|TRBV10-3
CAISRVDTEAFF
>-|TRBJ1-3|TRBV19
CASSDRDTYSGNTIYF
>-|TRBJ1-1|TRBV7-3
CASSPDTLGTEAFF
>-|TRBJ1-1|TRBV5-1
CASSRAGQTNTEAFF
>few|TRBJ2-2|TRBV6-2/TRBV6-3
CASSRRGSFTGELFF
>-|TRBJ1-1|TRBV29-1
CSVEDAQDKFFGAFF
>-|TRBJ2-1|TRBV7-9
CASSRAGSSYNEQFF
>-|TRBJ2-7|TRBV15
CATSSGPWTAYEQYF
>-|TRBJ1-2|TRBV29-1
CSVDGHERLGYTF